This T cell receptor beta chain comes out of a study of blood T cell repertoires in COVID-19. Study summary: Spain, Italy and the United States supplied samples that represented acute and convalescent COVID-19. Sample material is recorded as cDNA or gDNA derived from T cells, B-cell-depleted T cells, or PBMCs.

This CDR3 spans 16 amino acids. V shed 2 bases and J shed 0 bases, with 11 bases lying between them. Germline loops: CDR1 MRHNA, CDR2 SNTAGT. Per the original methods: Reference gene primer amplification yielded estimated nucleated cell counts. Only in-frame clones appear in the TCRdb table, and some are missing; sequencing was by immunoSEQ multiplex PCR. V, J and clone size were drawn from that table, and D and trimming were deduced from the DNA. This sample has approximately 110,000 clones; about 82% occur once, and the top ten carry approximately 5.3%. The specimen sequenced was peripheral blood. The chain joins TRBV6-4 to TRBJ1-3; D remains unclear. The TCR comes from a human donor in a cohort sampled during active COVID-19. CDR3 region: CASSDVGRDSGNTIYF. In DNA form, the CDR3 reads TGTGCCAGCAGTGACGTAGGACGGGACTCTGGAAACACCATATATTTT.